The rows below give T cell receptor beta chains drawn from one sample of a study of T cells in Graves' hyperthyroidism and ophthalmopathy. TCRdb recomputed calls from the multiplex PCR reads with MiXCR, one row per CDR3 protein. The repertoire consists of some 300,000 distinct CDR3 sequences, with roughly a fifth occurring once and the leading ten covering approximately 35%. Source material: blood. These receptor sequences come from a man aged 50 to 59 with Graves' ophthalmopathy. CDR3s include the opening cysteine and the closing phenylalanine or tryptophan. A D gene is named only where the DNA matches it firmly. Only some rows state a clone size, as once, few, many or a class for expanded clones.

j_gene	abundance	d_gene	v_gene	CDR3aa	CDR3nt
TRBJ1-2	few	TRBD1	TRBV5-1	CASSFGGTGGYGYTF	TGCGCCAGCAGCTTTGGTGGGACAGGGGGGTATGGCTACACCTTC
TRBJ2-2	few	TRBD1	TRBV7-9	CASSPGAGTGFAGELFF	TGTGCCAGCAGTCCTGGGGCCGGGACAGGGTTCGCCGGGGAGCTGTTTTTT
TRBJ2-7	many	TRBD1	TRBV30	CACYTGDYEQYF	TGTGCCTGCTACACAGGGGACTACGAGCAGTACTTC
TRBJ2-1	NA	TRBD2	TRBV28	CASRTGTSVSSYNEQFF	TGTGCCAGCAGGACCGGGACTAGCGTAAGCTCCTACAATGAGCAGTTCTTC
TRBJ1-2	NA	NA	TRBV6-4	CASSAPLGRGGYTF	TGTGCCAGCAGTGCCCCTCTTGGACGGGGAGGCTACACCTTC
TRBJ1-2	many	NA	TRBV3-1	CATSGGANYGYTF	TGTGCCACCTCGGGGGGGGCGAACTATGGCTACACCTTC
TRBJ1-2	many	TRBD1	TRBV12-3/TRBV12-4	CASSFGRGGYGYTF	TGTGCCAGCAGTTTTGGCAGGGGGGGCTATGGCTACACCTTC
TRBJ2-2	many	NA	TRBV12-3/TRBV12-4	CASSLSGPAEPNTGELFF	TGTGCCAGCAGTTTAAGTGGCCCAGCGGAGCCGAACACCGGGGAGCTGTTTTTT
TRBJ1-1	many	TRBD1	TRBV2	CANKKDRGTEAFF	TGTGCCAACAAGAAAGACAGGGGCACTGAAGCTTTCTTT
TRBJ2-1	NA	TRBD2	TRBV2	CASGLLAGGRSSYNEQFF	TGTGCCAGCGGTCTGCTAGCGGGAGGGCGGAGCTCCTACAATGAGCAGTTCTTC
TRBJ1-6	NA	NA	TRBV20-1	CSARDGDSPLHF	TGCAGTGCTAGAGATGGGGATTCACCCCTCCACTTT
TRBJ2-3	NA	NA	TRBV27	CASSLIAPTDTQYF	TGTGCCAGCAGTTTAATAGCCCCCACAGATACGCAGTATTTT
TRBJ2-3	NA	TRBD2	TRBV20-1	CSAGLAGADTQYF	TGCAGTGCAGGACTAGCGGGAGCAGATACGCAGTATTTT
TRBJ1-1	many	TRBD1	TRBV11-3	CASSLGRGRGTEAFF	TGTGCCAGCAGCTTAGGCAGGGGGCGCGGAACTGAAGCTTTCTTT
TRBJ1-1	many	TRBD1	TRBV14	CASSQEGTGWSEAFF	TGTGCCAGCAGCCAAGAAGGGACAGGGTGGTCTGAAGCTTTCTTT
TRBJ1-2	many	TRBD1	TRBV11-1	CASSLAGQSYGYTF	TGTGCCAGCAGCTTAGCGGGACAGTCCTATGGCTACACCTTC
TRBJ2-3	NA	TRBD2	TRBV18	CASSPPGTSGPTDTQYF	TGTGCCAGCTCACCACCTGGGACTAGCGGTCCCACAGATACGCAGTATTTT
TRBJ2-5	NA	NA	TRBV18	CASSPGPGGRDF	TGTGCCAGCTCACCAGGGCCCGGGGGGCGCGACTTC
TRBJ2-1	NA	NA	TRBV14	CASSLQGGDEQFF	TGTGCCAGCAGCTTACAGGGGGGGGATGAGCAGTTCTTC
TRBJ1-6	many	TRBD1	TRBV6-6	CASSYPRQGGRVGSPLHF	TGTGCCAGCAGTTACCCGCGACAGGGGGGACGAGTGGGTTCACCCCTCCACTTT
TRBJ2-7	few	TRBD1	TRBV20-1	CSANRGRHDQYF	TGCAGTGCTAACAGGGGGAGGCACGATCAGTACTTC
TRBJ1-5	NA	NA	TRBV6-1	CASSIIDSTNQPQHF	TGTGCCAGCAGCATAATTGATAGTACCAATCAGCCCCAGCATTTT
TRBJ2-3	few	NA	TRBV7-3	CASSLYNSGVEDTQYF	TGTGCCAGCAGCTTATATAATTCGGGAGTTGAAGATACGCAGTATTTT
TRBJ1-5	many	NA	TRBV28	CASSPHEGRSNQPQHF	TGTGCCAGCAGTCCGCACGAAGGGCGAAGCAATCAGCCCCAGCATTTT
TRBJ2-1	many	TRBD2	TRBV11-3	CASSPRWGEGNYNEQFF	TGTGCCAGCAGCCCTCGGTGGGGGGAGGGGAACTACAATGAGCAGTTCTTC
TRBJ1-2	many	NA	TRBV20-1	CSASRGRDGYTF	TGCAGTGCTAGCCGGGGGAGGGATGGCTACACCTTC
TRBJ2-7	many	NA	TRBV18	CASSQAGSYEQYF	TGTGCCAGCTCCCAGGCTGGGTCCTACGAGCAGTACTTC
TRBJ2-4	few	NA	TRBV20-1	CSARGLGNIQYF	TGCAGTGCTAGGGGGTTGGGAAACATTCAGTACTTC
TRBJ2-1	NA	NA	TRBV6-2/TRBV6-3	CASSMEGPHNEQFF	TGTGCCAGCAGTATGGAGGGCCCCCACAATGAGCAGTTCTTC
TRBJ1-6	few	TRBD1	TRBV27	CASSPNPWTGGLGSYNSPLHF	TGTGCCAGCAGTCCGAACCCCTGGACAGGGGGATTGGGCTCCTATAATTCACCCCTCCACTTT
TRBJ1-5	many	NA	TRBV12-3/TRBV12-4	CASSHGAGYQPQHF	TGTGCCAGCAGCCACGGGGCTGGATATCAGCCCCAGCATTTT
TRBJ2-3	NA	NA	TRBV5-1	CASKLGGDTQYF	TGCGCCAGTAAGCTAGGTGGGGATACGCAGTATTTT
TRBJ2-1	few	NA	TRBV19	CASSRDTGRPYNEQFF	TGTGCCAGTAGTAGGGATACGGGACGACCCTACAATGAGCAGTTCTTC
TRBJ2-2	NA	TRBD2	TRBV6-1	CASSEGTSGGGTGELFF	TGTGCCAGCAGTGAAGGGACTAGCGGGGGGGGCACCGGGGAGCTGTTTTTT
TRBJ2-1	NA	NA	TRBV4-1	CASSPLAGSSYNEQFF	TGCGCCAGCAGCCCACTGGCGGGGAGCTCCTACAATGAGCAGTTCTTC
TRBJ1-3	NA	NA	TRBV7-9	CASSFRDGPGNTIYF	TGTGCCAGCAGCTTCCGGGACGGCCCTGGAAACACCATATATTTT
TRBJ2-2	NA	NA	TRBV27	CASSYRVGGAGELFF	TGTGCCAGCAGTTACAGGGTAGGAGGCGCCGGGGAGCTGTTTTTT
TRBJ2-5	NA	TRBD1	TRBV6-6	CASSYSGTGVQYF	TGTGCCAGCAGTTACTCCGGCACAGGGGTACAGTACTTC
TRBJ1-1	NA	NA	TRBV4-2	CASSQMGRLNTEAFF	TGTGCCAGCAGCCAGATGGGACGTCTGAACACTGAAGCTTTCTTT
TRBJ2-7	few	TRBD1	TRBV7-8	CASSSTGGLYEQYF	TGTGCCAGCAGCTCGACAGGGGGTTTGTACGAGCAGTACTTC
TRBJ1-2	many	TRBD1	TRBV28	CASSLWVRGGADGYTF	TGTGCCAGCAGTTTATGGGTACGAGGGGGCGCGGATGGCTACACCTTC
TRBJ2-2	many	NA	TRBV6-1	CASEGTNTGELFF	TGTGCCAGCGAAGGGACGAACACCGGGGAGCTGTTTTTT
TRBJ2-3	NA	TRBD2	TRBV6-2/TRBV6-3	CASRSGTSGRSTDTQYF	TGTGCCAGCAGGAGCGGGACTAGCGGGAGAAGCACAGATACGCAGTATTTT
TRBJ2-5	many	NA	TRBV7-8	CTSSLQGLETQYF	TGTACCAGCAGCTTACAAGGGCTGGAGACCCAGTACTTC
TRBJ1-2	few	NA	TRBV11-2	CASSLDVIRRRTNYGYTF	TGTGCCAGCAGCTTAGACGTTATTAGGAGACGTACTAACTATGGCTACACCTTC
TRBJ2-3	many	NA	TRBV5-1	CASSLGGRMSDTQYF	TGCGCCAGCAGCTTGGGAGGGAGGATGTCAGATACGCAGTATTTT
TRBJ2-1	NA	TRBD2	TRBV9	CASSSRGTSGSPSSYNEQFF	TGTGCCAGCAGCTCTCGGGGGACTAGCGGGAGCCCTAGCTCCTACAATGAGCAGTTCTTC
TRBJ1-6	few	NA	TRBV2	CASTAEGRFGSPLHF	TGTGCCAGCACTGCGGAGGGGAGGTTCGGTTCACCCCTCCACTTT
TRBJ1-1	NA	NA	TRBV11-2	CASSLDWNAAFF	TGTGCCAGCAGCTTAGATTGGAATGCGGCTTTCTTT
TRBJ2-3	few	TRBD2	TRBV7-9	CASSPSGYTQYF	TGTGCCAGCAGCCCTAGCGGGTATACGCAGTATTTT
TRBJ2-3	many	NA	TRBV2	CASSVSTDTQYF	TGTGCCAGCAGTGTCTCCACAGATACGCAGTATTTT
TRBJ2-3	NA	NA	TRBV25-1	CASSARPGTQDTRYF	TGTGCCAGCAGTGCTCGGCCTGGGACCCAAGATACGCGGTATTTT